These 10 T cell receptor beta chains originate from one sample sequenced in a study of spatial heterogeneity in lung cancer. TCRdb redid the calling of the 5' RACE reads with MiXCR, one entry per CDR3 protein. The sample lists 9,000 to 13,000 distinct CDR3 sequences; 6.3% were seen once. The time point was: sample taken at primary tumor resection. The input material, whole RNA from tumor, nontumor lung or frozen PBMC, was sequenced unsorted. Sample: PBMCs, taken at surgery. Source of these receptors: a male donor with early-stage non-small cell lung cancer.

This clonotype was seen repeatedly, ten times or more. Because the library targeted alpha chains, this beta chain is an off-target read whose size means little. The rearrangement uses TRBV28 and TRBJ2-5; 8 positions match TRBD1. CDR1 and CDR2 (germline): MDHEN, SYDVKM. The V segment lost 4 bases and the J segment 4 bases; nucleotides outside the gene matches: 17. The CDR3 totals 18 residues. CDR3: CASSSGQGRTLGRETQYF. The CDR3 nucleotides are TGTGCCAGCAGTTCCGGACAGGGCAGAACGTTAGGTCGAGAGACCCAGTACTTC.

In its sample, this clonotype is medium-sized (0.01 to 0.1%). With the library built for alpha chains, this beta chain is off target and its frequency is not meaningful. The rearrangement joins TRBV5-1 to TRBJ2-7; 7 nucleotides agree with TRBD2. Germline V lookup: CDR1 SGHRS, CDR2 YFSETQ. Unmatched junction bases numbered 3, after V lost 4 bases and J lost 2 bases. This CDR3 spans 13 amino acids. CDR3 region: CASSTSGTYEQYF. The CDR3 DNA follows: TGCGCCAGCAGCACAAGCGGGACCTACGAGCAGTACTTC.

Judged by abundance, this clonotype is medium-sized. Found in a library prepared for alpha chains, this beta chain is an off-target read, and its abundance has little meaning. The CDR3 reads CAISESTANQPQHF. CDR3 nucleotides: TGTGCCATCAGTGAGTCCACAGCCAATCAGCCCCAGCATTTT. The chain employs TRBV10-3 and TRBJ1-5; D remains ambiguous. The CDR3 extends over 14 amino acids. CDR1 is ENHRY, CDR2 SYGVKD, per germline. The V gene lost 0 bases and the J gene lost 3 bases, with 6 bases spanning the gap.

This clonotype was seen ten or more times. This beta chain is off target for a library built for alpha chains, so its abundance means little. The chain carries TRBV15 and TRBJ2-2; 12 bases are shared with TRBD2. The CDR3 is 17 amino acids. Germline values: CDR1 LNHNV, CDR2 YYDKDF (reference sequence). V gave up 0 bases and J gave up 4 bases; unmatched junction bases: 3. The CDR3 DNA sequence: TGTGCCACCAGCAGAGATAGGGGACTAGCGGGCACCGGGGAGCTGTTTTTT. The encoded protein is CATSRDRGLAGTGELFF.

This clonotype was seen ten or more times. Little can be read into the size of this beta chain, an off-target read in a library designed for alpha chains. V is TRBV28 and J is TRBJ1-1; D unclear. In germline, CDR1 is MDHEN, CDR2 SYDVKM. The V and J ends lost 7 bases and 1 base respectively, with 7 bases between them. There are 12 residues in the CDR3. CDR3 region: CASKRGNTEAFF. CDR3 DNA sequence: TGTGCCAGCAAGCGGGGGAACACTGAAGCTTTCTTT. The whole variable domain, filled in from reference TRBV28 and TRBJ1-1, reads DVKVTQSSRYLVKRTGEKVFLECVQDMDHENMFWYRQDPGLGLRLIYFSYDVKMKEKGDIPEGYSVSREKKERFSLILESASTNQTSMYLCASKRGNTEAFFGQGTRLTVV.

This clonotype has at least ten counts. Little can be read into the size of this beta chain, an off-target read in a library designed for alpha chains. CDR3: CASSPRGNYGYTF. The CDR3 DNA reads TGTGCCAGCTCACCACGGGGGAACTATGGCTACACCTTC. V is TRBV18 and J is TRBJ1-2, with D possibly being TRBD1 (5 bases). The germline V gene has CDR1 KGHSH and CDR2 LQKENI. V lost 1 base to trimming and J lost 2 bases, with 5 bases between them. The CDR3 is 13 amino acids.

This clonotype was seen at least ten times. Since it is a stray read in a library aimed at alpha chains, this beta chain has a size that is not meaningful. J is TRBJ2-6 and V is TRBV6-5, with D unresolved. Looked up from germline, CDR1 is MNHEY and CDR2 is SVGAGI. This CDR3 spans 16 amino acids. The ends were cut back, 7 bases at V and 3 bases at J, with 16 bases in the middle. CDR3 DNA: TGTGCCAGCACTTGGAGTAGTAAAGGTGGGGCCAACGTCCTGACTTTC. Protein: CASTWSSKGGANVLTF.

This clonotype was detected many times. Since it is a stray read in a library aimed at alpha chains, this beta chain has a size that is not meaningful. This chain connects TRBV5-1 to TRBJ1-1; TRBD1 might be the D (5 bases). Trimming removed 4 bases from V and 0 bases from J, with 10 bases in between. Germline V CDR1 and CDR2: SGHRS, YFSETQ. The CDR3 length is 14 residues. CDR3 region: CASSPDSLNTEAFF. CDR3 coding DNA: TGCGCCAGCAGCCCAGACAGTCTGAACACTGAAGCTTTCTTT. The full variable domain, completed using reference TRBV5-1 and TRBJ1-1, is KAGVTQTPRYLIKTRGQQVTLSCSPISGHRSVSWYQQTPGQGLQFLFEYFSETQRNKGNFPGRFSGRQFSNSRSEMNVSTLELGDSALYLCASSPDSLNTEAFFGQGTRLTVV.

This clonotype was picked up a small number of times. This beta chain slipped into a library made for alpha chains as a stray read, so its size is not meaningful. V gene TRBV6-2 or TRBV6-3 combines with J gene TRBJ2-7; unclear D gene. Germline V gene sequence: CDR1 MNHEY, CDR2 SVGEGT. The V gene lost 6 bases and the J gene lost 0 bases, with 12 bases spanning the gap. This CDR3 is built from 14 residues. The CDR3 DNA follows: TGTGCCAGCAGACCCGCATGGACCTCCTACGAGCAGTACTTC. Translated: CASRPAWTSYEQYF.

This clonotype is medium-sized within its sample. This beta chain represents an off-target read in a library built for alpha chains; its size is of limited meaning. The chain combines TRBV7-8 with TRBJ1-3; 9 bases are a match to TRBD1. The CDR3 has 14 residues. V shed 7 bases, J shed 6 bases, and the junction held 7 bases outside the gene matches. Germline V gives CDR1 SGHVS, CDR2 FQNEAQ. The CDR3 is CASTSGQGENTIYF. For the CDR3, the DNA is TGTGCCAGCACCTCGGGACAGGGTGAAAACACCATATATTTT.